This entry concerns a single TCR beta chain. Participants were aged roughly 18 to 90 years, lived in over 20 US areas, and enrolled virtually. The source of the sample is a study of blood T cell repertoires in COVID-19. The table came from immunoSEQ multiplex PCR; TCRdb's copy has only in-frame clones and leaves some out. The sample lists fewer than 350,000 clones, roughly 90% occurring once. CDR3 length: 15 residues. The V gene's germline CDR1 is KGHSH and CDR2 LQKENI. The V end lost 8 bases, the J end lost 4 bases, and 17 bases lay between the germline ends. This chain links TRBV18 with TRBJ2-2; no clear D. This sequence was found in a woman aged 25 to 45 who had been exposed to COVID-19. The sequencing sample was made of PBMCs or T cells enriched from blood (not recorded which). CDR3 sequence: CASPRLSDGTGELFF. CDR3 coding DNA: TGTGCCAGCCCGAGGTTGAGTGATGGCACCGGGGAGCTGTTTTTT.